This T cell receptor beta chain is drawn from a study of regulatory and conventional T cells in RAG deficiency. Findings and limits, study-wide: Shannon entropy was markedly lower and Simpson indices higher in RAG-deficient patients than control T-cell subsets. Omenn patients showed >90% Treg-Tconv overlap and shorter CDR3 lengths. Omenn syndrome and CID/AS patients had roughly 100-fold fewer unique Treg TCR beta sequences, versus about 10-fold elsewhere.

About this clone itself: Antigen unknown.

The CDR3 covers 14 residues. Germline values: CDR1 SGHTS, CDR2 YDEGEE. V dropped 0 bases and J dropped 3; count of bases not matched to a gene: 2. Using immunoSEQ multiplex PCR, the repertoire was profiled, and TCRdb retains in-frame clones only, with some absent. Found here are more than 20,000 clones, roughly 96% of them singletons; the top ten hold around 1.4%. Blood CD4+ CD25-low CD127-high conventional T cells supplied the genomic DNA template. This sample was shared with a second study, whose subject was regulatory T cells. Per that study: Amplification used 52 TRBV primers and 13 TRBJ primers. Patient repertoires had restricted TRB V-J pairs and skewed V and J usage, most in Tregs.

The clonotype was recovered from a human donor in good health. V is TRBV5-8 and J is TRBJ1-2; 7 bases are shared with TRBD1. The specimen sequenced was CD25- CD4+ T cells sorted from blood. The DNA for the CDR3 is TGTGCCAGCAGCTTGGGGACAGGACACTATGGCTACACCTTC. It yields the protein CASSLGTGHYGYTF.